Listed below are T cell receptor beta chains from one sample, sequenced in a study of cytomegalovirus exposure and HLA in healthy donors. Sequenced by immunoSEQ multiplex PCR; TCRdb stores in-frame clones only, minus some. Here the sample spans roughly 190,000 clones, around nine tenths being singletons. Specimen: PBMCs. These receptors all come from a man younger than 40 in good health and CMV-seropositive. CDR3s include the opening cysteine and the closing phenylalanine or tryptophan. The D gene is left open where the match is weak. Clone size is stated in some rows and not others, as once, few, many or a class when expanded.

TRBJ2-3,TRBV7-9,.,TRBD1,TGTGCCAGCAGCTCAATAAGCCTCGACAGGGGGCAGGGAGATACGCAGTATTTT,CASSSISLDRGQGDTQYF
TRBJ1-1,TRBV7-2,.,.,TGTGCCAGCAGCTTAAACAGAGAAGCTTTCTTT,CASSLNREAFF
TRBJ1-2,TRBV14,.,.,TGTGCCAGCAGCCAAGATATTGGGAACTATGGCTACACCTTC,CASSQDIGNYGYTF
TRBJ2-1,TRBV11-3,.,.,TGTGCCAGCAGCTTAACGGACTCGGAGGCGTTTGGCAATGAGCAGTTCTTC,CASSLTDSEAFGNEQFF
TRBJ2-2,TRBV27,.,.,TGTGCCAGCAGTTTTAGGGGGAACAGGGATTCTGCCGGGGAGCTGTTTTTT,CASSFRGNRDSAGELFF
TRBJ2-3,TRBV14,.,.,TGTGCCAGCAGCCAAGGAAGTAGCAGGGATACGCAGTATTTT,CASSQGSSRDTQYF
TRBJ2-3,TRBV27,.,.,TGTGCCAGCTGCCATAGTGGTCATTCGCAGTATTTT,CASCHSGHSQYF
TRBJ1-5,TRBV9,.,.,TGTGCCAGCAGCGTAGTAGGATATCAGCCCCAGCATTTT,CASSVVGYQPQHF
TRBJ1-5,TRBV5-6,.,TRBD1,TGTGCCAGCAGCGCCGGACAGGGGGGTCAGCCCCAGCATTTT,CASSAGQGGQPQHF
TRBJ2-7,TRBV11-3,.,.,TGTGCCAGCAGCTTAGTCACAAGGTGGGACGAGCAGTACTTC,CASSLVTRWDEQYF
TRBJ1-1,TRBV7-3,few,.,TGTGCCAGCAGCTTAAATCCAGGCGGGAACACTGAAGCTTTCTTT,CASSLNPGGNTEAFF
TRBJ2-7,TRBV2,.,TRBD1,TGTGCCAGCACAGGGGGATTAACCTACGAGCAGTACTTC,CASTGGLTYEQYF
TRBJ1-6,TRBV11-2,.,.,TGTGCCAGCAGCTGGAATGGGGGTTCACCCCTCCACTTT,CASSWNGGSPLHF
TRBJ2-5,TRBV6-5,.,.,TGTGCCAGCAGTAAGACAGAGGACCAAGAGACCCAGTACTTC,CASSKTEDQETQYF
TRBJ1-1,TRBV30,.,TRBD1,TGTGCCTCAGGTTGGGGGACAGTGAACACTGAAGCTTTCTTT,CASGWGTVNTEAFF
TRBJ2-1,TRBV4-3,.,.,TGCGCCAGCTGCGGGACACCCGCTGGTGGTGAGCAGTTCTTC,CASCGTPAGGEQFF
TRBJ2-4,TRBV5-4,.,.,TGTGCCAGCACCGATCCGTCCAAAAACATTCAGTACTTC,CASTDPSKNIQYF
TRBJ2-5,TRBV11-2,.,.,TGTGCCAGCAGCCAAGGAACCCTACAAGAGACCCAGTACTTC,CASSQGTLQETQYF
TRBJ2-5,TRBV9,.,TRBD2,TGTGCCAGCAGCGCCGTTAGCGGGGTTGGAGAGACCCAGTACTTC,CASSAVSGVGETQYF
TRBJ1-2,TRBV5-6,.,.,TGTGCCAGCAGCTTGGTCCAGGGCAGCTACACCTTC,CASSLVQGSYTF
TRBJ2-5,TRBV11-3,.,.,TGTGCCAGCAGCTTATATTCTGGACAGACAAGAGAGACCCAGTACTTC,CASSLYSGQTRETQYF
TRBJ2-1,TRBV2,.,TRBD2,TGTGCCAGCGGACTAGCGGACCTCAATGAGCAGTTCTTC,CASGLADLNEQFF
TRBJ2-7,TRBV4-3,.,.,TGCGCCAGCAGCCAAGGGCAGGGCGCCCCCTCCTACGAGCAGTACTTC,CASSQGQGAPSYEQYF
TRBJ2-1,TRBV5-6,.,TRBD1,TGTGCCAGCAGCTTGGTCCGGGACAGGGCCCACAATGAGCAGTTCTTC,CASSLVRDRAHNEQFF
TRBJ2-5,TRBV7-6,.,TRBD1,TGTGCCAGCAGCACACCCGGGACAGGGGAAGAGACCCAGTACTTC,CASSTPGTGEETQYF
TRBJ2-7,TRBV2,.,.,TGTGCCAGCAAATCGGACGGAGCCGCCTACGAGCAGTACTTC,CASKSDGAAYEQYF
TRBJ2-3,TRBV9,.,TRBD1,TGTGCCAGCAGCGCTATTGGACAGGGCTTGAGGGGCACAGATACGCAGTATTTT,CASSAIGQGLRGTDTQYF
TRBJ2-7,TRBV28,.,TRBD2,TGTGCCAGCAGTTCGCCCGGGGGGACTAGCGGGAGTGGCTACGAGCAGTACTTC,CASSSPGGTSGSGYEQYF
TRBJ2-7,TRBV7-3,.,TRBD2,TGTGCCAGCAGCTTAACGGGGACTAGCGGGAGTTTCTACGAGCAGTACTTC,CASSLTGTSGSFYEQYF
TRBJ2-3,TRBV9,.,TRBD2,TGTGCCAGCGGCCGGGAGGGAGGCACAGATACGCAGTATTTT,CASGREGGTDTQYF
TRBJ2-3,TRBV4-3,.,.,TGCGCCAGCAGCCCGGGGACCAGCACAGATACGCAGTATTTT,CASSPGTSTDTQYF
TRBJ1-2,TRBV6-5,.,TRBD1,TGTGCCAGCAGTAGGACCGGGACAGCCTATGGCTACACCTTC,CASSRTGTAYGYTF
TRBJ2-1,TRBV7-6,.,TRBD2,TGTGCCAGCAGCGGAGTAGGGACTAGCGGAAACAATGAGCAGTTCTTC,CASSGVGTSGNNEQFF
TRBJ2-5,TRBV6-1,.,.,TGTGCCAGCTGGTCCTCCCGATGGGAGACCCAGTACTTC,CASWSSRWETQYF
TRBJ1-1,TRBV4-1,.,.,TGCGCCAGCAGCCAAGTTCGGGCAGCCACTGAAGCTTTCTTT,CASSQVRAATEAFF
TRBJ1-1,TRBV6-1,.,.,TGTGCCAGCATGACAGGTTACACTGAAGCTTTCTTT,CASMTGYTEAFF
TRBJ1-5,TRBV2,few,TRBD1,TGTGCCAGCAGTAACGGACAGGGGAATCAGCCCCAGCATTTT,CASSNGQGNQPQHF